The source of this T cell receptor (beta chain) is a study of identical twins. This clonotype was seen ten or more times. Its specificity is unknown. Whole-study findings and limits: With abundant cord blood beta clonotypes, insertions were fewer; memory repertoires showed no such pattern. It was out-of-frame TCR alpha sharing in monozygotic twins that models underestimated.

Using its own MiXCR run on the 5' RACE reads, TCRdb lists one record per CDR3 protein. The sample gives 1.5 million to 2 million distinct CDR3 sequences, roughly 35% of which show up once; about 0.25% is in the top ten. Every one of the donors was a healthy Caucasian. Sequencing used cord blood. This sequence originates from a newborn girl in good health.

The CDR3 DNA is TGTGCCAGCAGGTCGGGACAGAACACTGAAGCTTTCTTT. This gives the protein CASRSGQNTEAFF. The gene calls are TRBV7-2 and TRBJ1-1, with D possibly TRBD1 on 6 matching bases. There are 13 residues in the CDR3. Trimming took off 6 bases at V and 1 base at J, with 9 bases between the two ends. Germline V gene lookup returns CDR1 SGHTA and CDR2 FQGNSA.